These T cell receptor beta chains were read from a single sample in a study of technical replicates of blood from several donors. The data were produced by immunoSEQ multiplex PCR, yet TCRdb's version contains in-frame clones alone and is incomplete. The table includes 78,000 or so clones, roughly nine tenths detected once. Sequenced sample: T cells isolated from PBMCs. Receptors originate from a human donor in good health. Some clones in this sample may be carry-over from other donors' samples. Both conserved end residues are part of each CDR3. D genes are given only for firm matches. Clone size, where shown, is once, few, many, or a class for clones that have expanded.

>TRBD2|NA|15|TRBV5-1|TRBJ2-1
CASSETSDSYNEQFF
TGCGCCAGCAGCGAGACTAGCGACTCCTACAATGAGCAGTTCTTC
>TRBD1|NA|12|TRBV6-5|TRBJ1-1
CASRQGQLEAFF
TGTGCCAGCAGACAGGGACAGCTTGAAGCTTTCTTT
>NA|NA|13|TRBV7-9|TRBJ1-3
CASSSFYGNTIYF
TGTGCCAGCAGCTCGTTCTACGGAAACACCATATATTTT
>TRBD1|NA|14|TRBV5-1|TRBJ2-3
CASQIGTDTDTQYF
TGCGCCAGCCAAATTGGGACAGACACAGATACGCAGTATTTT
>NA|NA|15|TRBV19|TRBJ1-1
CASSIGYPGYTEAFF
TGTGCCAGTAGTATCGGGTACCCCGGCTACACTGAAGCTTTCTTT
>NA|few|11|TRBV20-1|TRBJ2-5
CSARNLETQYF
TGCAGTGCTAGAAATCTAGAGACCCAGTACTTC
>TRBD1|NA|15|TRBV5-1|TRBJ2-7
CASSWGQPLPYEQYF
TGCGCCAGCAGCTGGGGACAGCCATTACCATACGAGCAGTACTTC
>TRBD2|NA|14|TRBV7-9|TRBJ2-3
CASTRLAGADTQYF
TGTGCCAGCACCCGACTAGCGGGGGCCGATACGCAGTATTTT
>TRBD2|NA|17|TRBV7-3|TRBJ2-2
CASSGGTSGLWAGELFF
TGTGCCAGCAGCGGGGGGACTAGCGGGCTTTGGGCCGGGGAGCTGTTTTTT
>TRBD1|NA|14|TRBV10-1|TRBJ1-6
CASSPRGQNSPLHF
TGCGCCAGCAGTCCGAGGGGACAGAATTCACCCCTCCACTTT
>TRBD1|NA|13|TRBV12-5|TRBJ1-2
CASARGGAGGYTF
TGTGCTAGTGCCAGAGGGGGCGCCGGTGGCTACACCTTC
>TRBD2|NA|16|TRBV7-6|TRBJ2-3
CASSLGAGGLTDTQYF
TGTGCCAGCAGCTTAGGAGCGGGGGGGCTCACAGATACGCAGTATTTT
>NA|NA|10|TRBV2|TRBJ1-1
CASSEGGAFF
TGTGCCAGCAGTGAGGGGGGGGCTTTCTTT
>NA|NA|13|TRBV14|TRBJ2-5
CASSQDIGETQYF
TGTGCCAGCAGCCAAGATATCGGAGAGACCCAGTACTTC
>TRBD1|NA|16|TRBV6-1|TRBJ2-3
CASREPGGRHPDTQYF
TGTGCCAGCAGGGAACCAGGGGGAAGGCACCCAGATACGCAGTATTTT
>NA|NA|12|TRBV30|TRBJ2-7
CAWNKGKYEQYF
TGTGCCTGGAACAAGGGGAAGTACGAGCAGTACTTC
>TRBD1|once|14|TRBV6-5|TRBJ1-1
CASRKQGTNTEAFF
TGTGCCAGCAGGAAACAGGGGACGAACACTGAAGCTTTCTTT
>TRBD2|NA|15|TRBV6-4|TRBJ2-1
CASSDGAGGPDEQFF
TGTGCCAGCAGTGACGGGGCGGGAGGGCCGGATGAGCAGTTCTTC
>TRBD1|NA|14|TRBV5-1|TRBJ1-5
CASGPGTGGEPQHF
TGCGCCAGCGGCCCCGGGACAGGCGGGGAGCCCCAGCATTTT
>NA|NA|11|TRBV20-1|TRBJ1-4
CSAGEYEKLFF
TGCAGTGCCGGGGAGTACGAAAAACTGTTTTTT
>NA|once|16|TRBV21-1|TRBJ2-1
CASSKGLAGIYNEQFF
TGTGCCAGCAGCAAAGGGCTAGCGGGCATATACAATGAGCAGTTCTTC
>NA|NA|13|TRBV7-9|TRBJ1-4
CASSLGGNEKLFF
TGTGCCAGCAGCTTAGGAGGGAATGAAAAACTGTTTTTT
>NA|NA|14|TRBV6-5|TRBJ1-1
CASSYSPRIHEAFF
TGTGCCAGCAGTTACTCTCCCAGGATACATGAAGCTTTCTTT
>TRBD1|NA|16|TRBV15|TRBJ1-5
CATSRDHGTANQPQHF
TGTGCCACCAGCAGAGACCACGGGACAGCTAATCAGCCCCAGCATTTT
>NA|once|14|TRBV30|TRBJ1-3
CAWSVSAGRNTIYF
TGTGCCTGGAGTGTCTCGGCAGGGCGGAACACCATATATTTT
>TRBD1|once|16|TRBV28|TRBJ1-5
CASSLPTGVPNQPQHF
TGTGCCAGCAGTTTACCGACAGGGGTCCCCAATCAGCCCCAGCATTTT
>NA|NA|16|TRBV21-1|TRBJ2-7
CASPPRGSLVDYEQYF
TGTGCCAGCCCCCCCCGAGGGTCTCTGGTAGATTACGAGCAGTACTTC
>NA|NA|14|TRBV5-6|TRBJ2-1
CASREGQGHNEQFF
TGTGCCAGCAGGGAGGGGCAGGGCCACAATGAGCAGTTCTTC
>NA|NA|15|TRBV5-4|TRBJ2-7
CASSLGGGKKYEQYF
TGTGCCAGCAGCTTGGGTGGCGGGAAGAAATACGAGCAGTACTTC
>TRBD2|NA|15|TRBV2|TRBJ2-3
CASPQGLAGGDTQYF
TGTGCCAGCCCCCAAGGACTAGCGGGAGGAGATACGCAGTATTTT
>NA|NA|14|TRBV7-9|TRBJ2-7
CASSLVSGTYEQYF
TGTGCCAGCAGCTTAGTGTCAGGGACCTACGAGCAGTACTTC
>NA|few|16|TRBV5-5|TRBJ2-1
CASSPYRDITDNEQFF
TGTGCCAGCAGCCCGTACCGGGACATTACTGACAATGAGCAGTTCTTC
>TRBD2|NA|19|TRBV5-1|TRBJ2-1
CASSLAGTSGESSYNEQFF
TGCGCCAGCAGCTTGGCGGGGACTAGCGGGGAGAGCTCCTACAATGAGCAGTTCTTC
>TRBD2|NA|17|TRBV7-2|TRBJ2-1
CASRGWGAGGSYNEQFF
TGTGCCAGCAGAGGTTGGGGAGCGGGAGGGTCCTACAATGAGCAGTTCTTC
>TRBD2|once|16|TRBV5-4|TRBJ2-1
CASRFDLAGSYNEQFF
TGTGCCAGCAGGTTTGACCTAGCGGGGAGCTACAATGAGCAGTTCTTC
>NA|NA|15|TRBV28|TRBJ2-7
CASSFPGQAAYEQYF
TGTGCCAGCAGTTTTCCAGGGCAGGCAGCCTACGAGCAGTACTTC